This TCR beta chain is from a study of technical replicates of blood from a handful of donors (dated by TCRdb to 2016 to 2017). Libraries were prepared through the immunoSEQ multiplex PCR assay. Not all clones reach the TCRdb copy of this immuneACCESS table, which keeps in-frame sequences only. Checked studies attribute under half of the gap to unresolved V genes and leave the rest unexplained. In all, the sample holds about 75,000 clones, and approximately 97% of those were seen once. The biggest ten clones account for 0.18% of the sample. At the junction V is shortened by 4 bases and J by 0 bases; bases outside the gene matches: 8. Taken from the germline V gene, the CDR1 and CDR2 loops are SNHLY and FYNNEI. Spanning cysteine to phenylalanine, the CDR3 consists of 17 amino acids. The retained sequence is limited to the CDR3, 51 bases, with the frame set at the first base. With respect to this clone: The clone's antigen remains unknown. Nothing much larger sits one base from this clone, and base qualities are not available.

This receptor was obtained from a human donor in good health. The rearranged segments are TRBV2 and TRBJ1-4, with 7 junctional bases fitting TRBD1. The specimen sequenced was T cells isolated from PBMCs. The DNA sequence reads TGTGCCAGCAGTGGAGATAGACAGGGAACAACTAATGAAAAACTGTTTTTT. This is translated as CASSGDRQGTTNEKLFF.